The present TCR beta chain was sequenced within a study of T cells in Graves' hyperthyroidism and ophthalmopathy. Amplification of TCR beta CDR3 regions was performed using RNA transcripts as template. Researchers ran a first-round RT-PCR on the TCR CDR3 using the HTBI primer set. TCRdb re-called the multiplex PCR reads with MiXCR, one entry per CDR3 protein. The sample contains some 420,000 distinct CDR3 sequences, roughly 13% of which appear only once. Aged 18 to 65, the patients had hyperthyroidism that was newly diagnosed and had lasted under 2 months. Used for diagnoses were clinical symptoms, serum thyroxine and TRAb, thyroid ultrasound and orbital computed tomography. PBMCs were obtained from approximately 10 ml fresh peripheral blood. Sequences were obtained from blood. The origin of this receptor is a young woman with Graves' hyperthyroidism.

DNA of the CDR3: TGTGCCAGTAGTATGGTGGTGGCGAGTTACGAGCAGTACTTC. It codes for CASSMVVASYEQYF. This rearrangement joins TRBV19 to TRBJ2-7; D is unresolved. The germline CDR1 and CDR2 sequences are LNHDA and SQIVND (reference sequence). The CDR3 has 14 residues. Trimming cost V 3 bases and J 4 bases, with 13 bases left between them.